These T cell receptor beta chains were read from a single sample in a study of T cell clusters in autoimmune cytopenias. Using the multiplex PCR reads, TCRdb records one entry per CDR3 protein without DNA. The ten top clones account for approximately 35%, within a sample of fewer than 4,000 distinct CDR3 sequences. These data were also filed under a second study, of T cell repertoires in aging, cancer and after chemotherapy.

Sequenced: peripheral blood. The receptor set was obtained from a human donor in good health. CDR3s include the opening cysteine and the closing phenylalanine or tryptophan. Part of the rows lack a size; the others show once, few, many or a class for expanded clones.

J | size | V | CDR3
TRBJ2-7 | medium-sized | TRBV5-5 | CASSPVAMSYEQYF
TRBJ2-1 | NA | TRBV20-1 | CSVERLAGGYNEQFF
TRBJ2-5 | medium-sized | TRBV19 | CASTLSTGGQQETQYF
TRBJ1-6 | NA | TRBV27 | CASSSLERGSPLHF
TRBJ2-7 | NA | TRBV6-2/TRBV6-3 | CASSLTGIYEQYF
TRBJ2-3 | NA | TRBV4-3 | CASSQERRFRTDTQYF
TRBJ2-3 | medium-sized | TRBV10-3 | CAISESEGSDTQYF
TRBJ1-5 | NA | TRBV4-3 | CASSQDHINSNQPQHF
TRBJ2-7 | medium-sized | TRBV29-1 | CSAGGQASYEQYF
TRBJ2-3 | NA | TRBV12-3/TRBV12-4 | CASSSTGGIADTQYF
TRBJ2-7 | medium-sized | TRBV29-1 | CSVRSTAYEQYF
TRBJ2-7 | NA | TRBV30 | CAWSRGPGREQYF
TRBJ2-7 | NA | TRBV6-5 | CASSDTRDPTGPEQYF
TRBJ2-3 | medium-sized | TRBV12-3/TRBV12-4 | CASSLVVANTDTQYF
TRBJ2-1 | NA | TRBV4-3 | CASSQGASGEQFF
TRBJ1-6 | medium-sized | TRBV6-1 | CASSVPHESPLHF
TRBJ2-5 | medium-sized | TRBV30 | CAWSVQTDGTQYF
TRBJ1-6 | NA | TRBV12-3/TRBV12-4 | CASSDSGSSPLHF
TRBJ1-2 | medium-sized | TRBV19 | CASSVPSRDSLFGGYTF
TRBJ2-6 | medium-sized | TRBV19 | CASSSLGLAGAGANVLTF
TRBJ2-5 | NA | TRBV27 | CASSLSRRGGETQYF
TRBJ1-2 | NA | TRBV5-4 | CASSRTADYGYTF
TRBJ2-7 | NA | TRBV15 | CATSRDRREQYF
TRBJ1-4 | NA | TRBV5-1 | CASSAAGTGNEKLFF
TRBJ2-3 | NA | TRBV28 | CASSFQSTDTQYF
TRBJ2-3 | NA | TRBV12-3/TRBV12-4 | CASSLVGITDTQYF
TRBJ1-6 | medium-sized | TRBV15 | CATRPTGTNSPLHF
TRBJ1-5 | NA | TRBV19 | CASSIQSGTGDSNQPQHF
TRBJ2-1 | medium-sized | TRBV27 | CASSLSGLARNVWDNEQFF
TRBJ2-7 | medium-sized | TRBV29-1 | CSVDSRDTYEQYF
TRBJ2-2 | medium-sized | TRBV5-4 | CASSLWGTSSFGELFF
TRBJ2-7 | large | TRBV5-6 | CASSSPQGEQYF
TRBJ2-3 | NA | TRBV11-1 | CASSLGPGPSQYF
TRBJ2-5 | medium-sized | TRBV6-2/TRBV6-3 | CASSYSTSGGYGTQYF
TRBJ2-3 | medium-sized | TRBV19 | CASSIDGQGLGATDTQYF
TRBJ2-1 | NA | TRBV15 | CATSRDSERYDEQFF
TRBJ1-5 | NA | TRBV20-1 | CSASGGENQPQHF
TRBJ2-3 | medium-sized | TRBV30 | CAWSGDRAQDTQYF
TRBJ2-1 | medium-sized | TRBV6-2/TRBV6-3 | CASSPGTGDHNEQFF
TRBJ2-7 | medium-sized | TRBV11-1 | CASSFGREGSSYEQYF
TRBJ2-3 | NA | TRBV6-5 | CASSYSFSGGTDTQYF
TRBJ1-5 | NA | TRBV12-3/TRBV12-4 | CASSSQGYGQPQHF
TRBJ2-5 | medium-sized | TRBV5-4 | CATSRAGWETQYF
TRBJ2-7 | NA | TRBV12-3/TRBV12-4 | CASSRSQEMQYF
TRBJ1-2 | NA | TRBV19 | CASSPGGSYGYTF
TRBJ1-5 | NA | TRBV5-6 | CASSLTRDQPQHF
TRBJ1-1 | medium-sized | TRBV30 | CAWSNTGNAEAFF
TRBJ2-1 | NA | TRBV6-5 | CASRRGSVESYNEQFF